This T cell receptor beta chain was obtained from a study of control samples from healthy donors and cancer patients (TCRdb year 2020). In regard to this clone: This receptor's antigen is unknown. Nothing much larger sits one base from this clone, and base qualities are not available.

Libraries were prepared through the immunoSEQ multiplex PCR assay. The clones in this table, taken by TCRdb from immuneACCESS, are in-frame only. Not every clone is retained; where verified, under half of the shortfall comes from an unresolved V gene, and the cause of the rest is unknown. The sample yields around 140,000 clones; about nine tenths were counted once. Roughly 2.1% of the sample rests with the top ten. The CDR3 contains 14 residues, cysteine and phenylalanine counted. Kept here is only the CDR3 DNA, which spans 42 bases and is read in frame from base 1. V has 3 bases trimmed and J has 6 bases trimmed; junction bases matching no gene number 4. For CDR1 and CDR2, the germline V gene (reference sequence) lists SEHNR and FQNEAQ.

The chain links TRBV7-9 with TRBJ1-5; 8 of the junction bases match TRBD1. Source material: blood. This clonotype was obtained from a woman aged 50 to 65 in good health. The bases are TGTGCCAGCAGCTTCGGACAGGGCAGTCAGCCCCAGCATTTT. Its protein is CASSFGQGSQPQHF.